These 5 T cell receptor beta chains were all obtained from the same sample, sequenced in a study of CD8 T cells in Susac syndrome. Random hexamers served to reverse transcribe roughly 0.5 to 1 ug RNA. TCRdb recomputed calls from the immunoSEQ multiplex PCR reads with MiXCR, one row per CDR3 protein. This table has 110,000 to 150,000 distinct CDR3 sequences, around 94% appearing once. Sequencing input: CD8+ T cells from PBMCs. The receptors were sampled from a human donor in good health.

The chain joins TRBV29-1 to TRBJ2-2; 9 bases fit TRBD2. Germline assignment: CDR1 SQVTM and CDR2 ANQGSEA. V shed 2 bases and J 2 bases; nucleotides not matched to a gene: 3. The CDR3 extends over 15 amino acids. CDR3 loop: CSVEFSGSNTGELFF. Here the CDR3 DNA reads TGCAGCGTTGAATTTAGCGGGAGTAACACCGGGGAGCTGTTTTTT.

The chain joins TRBV20-1 to TRBJ2-1; 9 positions agree with TRBD2. The CDR3 consists of 13 residues. Germline trimming cut 6 bases from V and 7 bases from J; bases unmatched to any gene: 7. Germline CDR1 and CDR2: DFQATT and SNEGSKA (reference sequence). CDR3 DNA: TGCAGTGCGGTTAGCGGGAGTGGTAATGAGCAGTTCTTC. Translated: CSAVSGSGNEQFF.

The rearrangement links TRBV28 to TRBJ2-1; the match to TRBD2 covers 7 bases. The junction had 11 bases not matched to a gene; V was cut back by 3 bases and J by 9 bases. Germline assignment: CDR1 MDHEN and CDR2 SYDVKM. The CDR3 has 15 residues. The CDR3 region has the DNA TGTGCCAGCAGTTTTCATTCCCGCTCGGGAGGTGAGCAGTTCTTC. This sequence encodes CASSFHSRSGGEQFF.

This clonotype was seen a few times. The V gene is TRBV30, the J gene TRBJ2-7; D might be TRBD1 or TRBD2, each matching 5 bases. CDR3 length: 12 amino acids. Trimming removed 2 bases from V and 3 bases from J, with 8 bases in between. Per the germline V gene, CDR1 is GTSNPN and CDR2 is SVGIG (reference sequence). The CDR3 DNA is TGTGCCTGGAGTTCAGGGAGCTACGAGCAGTACTTC. This sequence encodes CAWSSGSYEQYF.

The rearrangement joins TRBV20-1 to TRBJ2-1; no clear D gene. This CDR3 spans 15 amino acids. The germline CDR1 and CDR2 sequences are DFQATT and SNEGSKA (reference sequence). V lost 1 base to trimming and J lost 2 bases, with 12 bases between them. The CDR3 reads CSARGLGIPYNEQFF. The CDR3 DNA is TGCAGTGCTAGAGGGTTGGGTATCCCCTACAATGAGCAGTTCTTC.